These 22 T cell receptor beta chains came from one sample sequenced in a study of blood T cell repertoires in COVID-19. Sequencing used immunoSEQ multiplex PCR; TCRdb keeps in-frame clones, though not all of them. The data contain 120,000 to 150,000 clones, roughly 76% of them singletons. The sequenced sample consisted of peripheral blood. The receptors originated from a human donor with acute or convalescent COVID-19. The donor label of this sample is uncertain.

The DNA of the CDR3 is TGTGCCAGCAGTCCAGTACCGGGACAGGGGGCTCGACAGCCCCAGCATTTT. This sequence encodes CASSPVPGQGARQPQHF. This chain joins TRBV27 and TRBJ1-5; TRBD1 agrees at 12 bases. This CDR3 region has 17 residues. The germline gives CDR1 MNHEY, CDR2 SMNVEV (reference sequence). With V trimmed by 5 bases and J by 7 bases, 12 bases remained unmatched.

The chain joins TRBV7-9 to TRBJ1-5, with D possibly matching TRBD1 (6 bases). Looked up from germline, CDR1 is SEHNR and CDR2 is FQNEAQ (reference sequence). CDR3 size: 13 residues. Trimming cost V 3 bases and J 9 bases, with 12 bases left between them. The DNA of the CDR3 is TGTGCCAGCAGCTTCGCAGGGGAAGGGCCCCAGCATTTT. Translating it yields CASSFAGEGPQHF.

CDR3 nucleotides: TGTGCCAGCAGTCCCAGGACTTTGCATTACAATGAGCAGTTCTTC. As protein: CASSPRTLHYNEQFF. V is TRBV6-5 and J is TRBJ2-1; TRBD2 might be the D (5 bases). V shed 5 bases and J shed 4 bases, with 15 bases lying between them. Germline CDR1 is MNHEY and CDR2 is SVGAGI. The CDR3 extends over 15 amino acids.

The chain carries TRBV20-1 and TRBJ1-2; D gene unclear. V was trimmed by 5 bases and J by 8 bases, leaving 9 bases between them. Germline CDR1 reads DFQATT; CDR2 reads SNEGSKA (reference sequence). This CDR3 is built from 10 residues. The DNA for the CDR3 is TGCAGTGCTCCTGATAGAGGCTACACCTTC. It yields the protein CSAPDRGYTF.

The gene calls are TRBV11-2 and TRBJ2-3; 7 positions match TRBD2. CDR1 SGHAT and CDR2 FQNNGV come from the germline V gene. With 6 bases clipped from V and 2 bases from J, the junction kept 11 bases outside the gene matches. The CDR3 sequence is 16 residues long. The CDR3 here is CASRVVGGGDTDTQYF. The CDR3, as DNA: TGTGCCAGCAGAGTGGTAGGCGGGGGAGACACAGATACGCAGTATTTT. Full variable domain (remainder filled in from reference TRBV11-2 and TRBJ2-3): EAGVAQSPRYKIIEKRQSVAFWCNPISGHATLYWYQQILGQGPKLLIQFQNNGVVDDSQLPKDRFSAERLKGVDSTLKIQPAKLEDSAVYLCASRVVGGGDTDTQYFGPGTRLTVL.

The rearrangement uses TRBV5-4 and TRBJ1-6, with 8 bases fitting TRBD1. V lost 0 bases and J lost 10; bases outside the gene matches: 6. Germline CDR1 is SGHNT and CDR2 is YYREEE (reference sequence). The CDR3 runs to 15 residues. DNA of the CDR3: TGTGCCAGCAGCTTGGGACAGGGGATTGGGTCACCCCTCCACTTT. Its protein is CASSLGQGIGSPLHF.

The V and J genes are TRBV18 and TRBJ2-7; 8 nucleotides align to TRBD1. This CDR3 is 15 amino acids long. The V gene's germline CDR1 is KGHSH and CDR2 LQKENI. The junction had 9 bases not matched to a gene; V was cut back by 3 bases and J by 5 bases. This CDR3 is CASSPYRGQGHEQYF. In DNA, the CDR3 is TGTGCCAGCTCACCGTACCGCGGACAGGGACACGAGCAGTACTTC.

The chain uses TRBV15 and TRBJ2-5, with 7 bases identical to TRBD1. The J segment lost 5 bases and the V segment lost 4 bases, leaving 10 bases of the junction unmatched. Germline lookup yields CDR1 LNHNV and CDR2 YYDKDF (reference sequence). The CDR3 extends over 15 amino acids. The CDR3 DNA sequence: TGTGCCACCAGCAATCACAAACAGGGGTTGGAGACCCAGTACTTC. This gives the protein CATSNHKQGLETQYF.

This CDR3 is CASSPGTETYEQYF. CDR3 coding DNA: TGTGCCAGCAGCCCGGGTACTGAGACCTACGAGCAGTACTTC. The chain recombines TRBV7-6 with TRBJ2-7; D not resolved. The V and J ends lost 5 bases and 2 bases respectively, with 13 bases between them. CDR3 length: 14 residues. Germline-derived CDR1 and CDR2 are SGHVS and FNYEAQ.

In DNA, the CDR3 is TGTGCCAGTAGCATAACTGGGGGCGAAGGGGGCTACACCTTC. The encoded protein is CASSITGGEGGYTF. V is TRBV19 and J is TRBJ1-2; TRBD1 is a possible D gene (6 bases). Per the germline V gene, CDR1 is LNHDA and CDR2 is SQIVND (reference sequence). Deletions cut 6 bases from V and 8 bases from J, with 19 bases between. The CDR3 is made up of 14 amino acids.

The V gene is TRBV24-1, the J gene TRBJ1-2, with D unresolved. Trimming removed 6 bases from V and 4 bases from J, with 8 bases in between. CDR1 and CDR2 from the germline V gene are KGHDR and SFDVKD. CDR3 size: 12 residues. CDR3 nucleotides: TGTGCCACCAGTTCCCACGGCTATGGCTACACCTTC. Amino acid sequence: CATSSHGYGYTF.

In this sample, this clone turned up once. This rearrangement joins TRBV11-2 to TRBJ1-2; D possibly corresponds to TRBD1 (6 bases). Germline V gives CDR1 SGHAT, CDR2 FQNNGV. The CDR3 is made up of 13 amino acids. V dropped 1 base and J dropped 5 bases, with 8 bases sitting between them. This CDR3 is CASSLVQGYGYTF. In nucleotides, the CDR3 is TGTGCCAGCAGCTTAGTACAGGGATATGGCTACACCTTC.

V usage is TRBV18 and J usage is TRBJ1-1; 7 positions agree with TRBD1. CDR3 length: 12 residues. Looked up from germline, CDR1 is KGHSH and CDR2 is LQKENI. V trimming: 5 bases; J trimming: 5 bases; junction bases outside the gene matches: 2. CDR3 residues: CASSKGQTEAFF. CDR3 bases: TGTGCCAGCTCAAAGGGACAGACTGAAGCTTTCTTT.

This chain connects TRBV30 to TRBJ2-1; 9 nucleotides agree with TRBD1. V dropped 4 bases and J dropped 7; count of bases not matched to a gene: 8. This CDR3 contains 14 residues. The germline CDR1 and CDR2 sequences are GTSNPN and SVGIG (reference sequence). CDR3: CAWKEQGALNEQFF. In DNA, the CDR3 is TGTGCCTGGAAGGAACAGGGGGCGCTAAATGAGCAGTTCTTC.

The chain is built from TRBV19 and TRBJ1-1; TRBD1 agrees at 9 bases. The germline gives CDR1 LNHDA, CDR2 SQIVND (reference sequence). CDR3 length equals 16 residues. Trimming removed 5 bases from V and 0 bases from J; junction bases left unmatched: 7. The CDR3 DNA reads TGTGCCAGTAGTTATGGGACAGGGACGATGAACACTGAAGCTTTCTTT. It is translated as CASSYGTGTMNTEAFF.

The chain combines TRBV7-2 with TRBJ1-6; D perhaps matches TRBD1 (5 bases). The V and J ends lost 5 bases and 8 bases respectively, with 16 bases between them. The germline CDR1 and CDR2 sequences are SGHTA and FQGNSA. The CDR3 is 15 amino acids. The CDR3 DNA follows: TGTGCCAGCAGCCGCTATGGGGCAGAGTATTCACCCCTCCACTTT. It codes for CASSRYGAEYSPLHF.

The CDR3 here is CASSLRSGSTDTQYF. The CDR3 DNA follows: TGTGCCAGCAGCTTAAGGTCAGGGAGCACAGATACGCAGTATTTT. The V gene is TRBV7-3, the J gene TRBJ2-3, with D possibly matching TRBD1 (5 bases). Per the germline V gene, CDR1 is SGHTA and CDR2 is FQGTGA. The V and J ends lost 1 base and 0 bases respectively, with 8 bases between them. This CDR3 has 15 amino acids.

The chain links TRBV30 to TRBJ1-1, with 7 bases fitting TRBD1. CDR3 length: 15 amino acids. J was trimmed by 6 bases and V by 2 bases; bases with no gene match: 12. From germline, CDR1 is GTSNPN and CDR2 SVGIG (reference sequence). CDR3 amino acids: CAWSSPGQRAAEAFF. The CDR3 DNA sequence: TGTGCCTGGAGTTCCCCGGGACAGAGGGCCGCTGAAGCTTTCTTT.

The chain recombines TRBV2 with TRBJ2-1; D possibly corresponds to TRBD2 (7 bases). With 3 bases removed from V and 4 bases from J, the gap between germline ends came to 13 bases. The CDR3 contains 15 residues. Germline CDR1 reads SNHLY; CDR2 reads FYNNEI. As DNA, the CDR3 is TGTGCCAGCAGTGAGGGGGCGGGGGCTTACAATGAGCAGTTCTTC. It translates to CASSEGAGAYNEQFF.

The table lists this clone with a count of one. The chain recombines TRBV10-1 with TRBJ1-1; D might be TRBD1 (6 bases). Between the trimmed V and J ends, which lost 0 bases and 10 bases, there was a span of 12 bases. The CDR3 has 13 residues. Germline V gene sequence: CDR1 WNHNN, CDR2 SYGVQD (reference sequence). The CDR3 reads CASSESGRGTAFF. For the CDR3, the DNA is TGCGCCAGCAGTGAGTCGGGGAGGGGGACAGCTTTCTTT.

This chain joins TRBV7-9 and TRBJ2-3; 8 bases fit TRBD2. V was clipped by 5 bases and J by 3 bases; unmatched bases: 4. CDR3 size: 14 residues. The germline V gene encodes CDR1 SEHNR and CDR2 FQNEAQ (reference sequence). The CDR3 protein is CASSNSGTTDTQYF. In DNA, the CDR3 is TGTGCCAGCAGCAATAGCGGGACTACAGATACGCAGTATTTT. Filled out from reference TRBV7-9 and TRBJ2-3, the complete variable domain reads DTGVSQNPRHKITKRGQNVTFRCDPISEHNRLYWYRQTLGQGPEFLTYFQNEAQLEKSRLLSDRFSAERPKGSFSTLEIQRTEQGDSAMYLCASSNSGTTDTQYFGPGTRLTVL.

The rearrangement links TRBV27 to TRBJ1-2; D is perhaps TRBD1 (6 bases). V lost 2 bases and J 4 bases, leaving 14 bases between the germline ends. Germline V gene lookup returns CDR1 MNHEY and CDR2 SMNVEV (reference sequence). The CDR3 consists of 15 residues. CDR3 sequence reads: CASSLQGRDRYGYTF. Written as DNA, the CDR3 is TGTGCCAGCAGTTTACAGGGGCGTGATCGCTATGGCTACACCTTC.